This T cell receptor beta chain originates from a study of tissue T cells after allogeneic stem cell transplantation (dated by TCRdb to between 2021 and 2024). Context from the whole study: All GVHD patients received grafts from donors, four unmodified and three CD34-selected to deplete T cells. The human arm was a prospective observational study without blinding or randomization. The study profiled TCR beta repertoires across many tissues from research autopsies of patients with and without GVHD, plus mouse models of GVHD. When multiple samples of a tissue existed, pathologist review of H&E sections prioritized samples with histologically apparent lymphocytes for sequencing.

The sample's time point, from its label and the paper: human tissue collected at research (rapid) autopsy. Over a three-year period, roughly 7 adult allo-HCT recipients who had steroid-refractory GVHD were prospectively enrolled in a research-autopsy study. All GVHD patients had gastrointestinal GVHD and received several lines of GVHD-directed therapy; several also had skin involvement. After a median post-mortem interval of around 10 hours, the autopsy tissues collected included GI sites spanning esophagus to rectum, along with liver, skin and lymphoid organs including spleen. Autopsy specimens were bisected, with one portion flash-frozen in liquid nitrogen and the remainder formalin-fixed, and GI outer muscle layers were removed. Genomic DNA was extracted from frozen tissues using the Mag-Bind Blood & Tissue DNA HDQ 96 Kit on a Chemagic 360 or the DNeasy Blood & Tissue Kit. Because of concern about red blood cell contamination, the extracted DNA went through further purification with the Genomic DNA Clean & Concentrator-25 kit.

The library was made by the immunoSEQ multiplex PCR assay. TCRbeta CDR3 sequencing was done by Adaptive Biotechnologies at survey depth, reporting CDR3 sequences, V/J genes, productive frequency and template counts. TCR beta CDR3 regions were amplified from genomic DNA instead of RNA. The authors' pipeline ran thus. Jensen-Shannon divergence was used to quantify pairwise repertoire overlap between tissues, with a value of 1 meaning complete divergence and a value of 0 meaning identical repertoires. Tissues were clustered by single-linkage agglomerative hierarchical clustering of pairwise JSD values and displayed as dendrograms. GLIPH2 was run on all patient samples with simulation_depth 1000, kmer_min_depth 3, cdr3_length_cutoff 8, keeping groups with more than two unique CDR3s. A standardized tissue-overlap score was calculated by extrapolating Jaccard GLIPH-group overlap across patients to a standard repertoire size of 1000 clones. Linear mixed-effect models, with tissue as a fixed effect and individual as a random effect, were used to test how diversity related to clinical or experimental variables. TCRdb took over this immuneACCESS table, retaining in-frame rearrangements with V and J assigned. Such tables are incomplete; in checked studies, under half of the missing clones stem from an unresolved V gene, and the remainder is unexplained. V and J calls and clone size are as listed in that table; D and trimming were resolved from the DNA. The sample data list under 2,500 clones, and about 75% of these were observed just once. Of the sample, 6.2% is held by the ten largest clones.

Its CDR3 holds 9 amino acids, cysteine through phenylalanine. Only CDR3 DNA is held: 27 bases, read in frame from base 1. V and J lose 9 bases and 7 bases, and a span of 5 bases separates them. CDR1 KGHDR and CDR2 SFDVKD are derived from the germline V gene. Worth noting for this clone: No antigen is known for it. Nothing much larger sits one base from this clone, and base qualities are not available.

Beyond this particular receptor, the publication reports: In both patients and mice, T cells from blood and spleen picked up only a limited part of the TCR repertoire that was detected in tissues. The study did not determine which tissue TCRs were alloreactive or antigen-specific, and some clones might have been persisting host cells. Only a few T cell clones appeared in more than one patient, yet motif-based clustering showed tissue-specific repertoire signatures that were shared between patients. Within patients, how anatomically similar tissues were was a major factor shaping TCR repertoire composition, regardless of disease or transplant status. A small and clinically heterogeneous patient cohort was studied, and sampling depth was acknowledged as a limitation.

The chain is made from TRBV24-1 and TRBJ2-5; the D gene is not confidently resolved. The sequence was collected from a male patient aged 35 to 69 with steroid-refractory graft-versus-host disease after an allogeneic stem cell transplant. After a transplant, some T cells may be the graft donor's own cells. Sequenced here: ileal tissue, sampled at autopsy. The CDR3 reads CATPRTQYF. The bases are TGTGCCACCCCCCGGACCCAGTACTTC.